This entry describes one T cell receptor beta chain. Antigen unknown. Looked up from germline, CDR1 is SGHAT and CDR2 is FQNNGV. V was cut by 2 bases and J by 5 bases, with 7 bases left in between. The CDR3 runs 13 residues. The sample comes from a study of T cell responses to AZD1222 COVID-19 vaccine. The study, taken as a whole, reports: Unmutated regions of variants are reportedly targeted by nearly half of spike-specific TCRs. Most donors were white British and more were female, and clonal diversity was possibly underestimated. Among vaccine-associated CD4 TCRs, coverage spanned spike, with dominance at 160-218 and 743-854.

Recipients boosted at about 4 weeks or about 12 weeks are pooled. The assay was immunoSEQ multiplex PCR, and TCRdb's table has in-frame clones only and misses some. The table records about 31,000 clones, 70% to 90% of them present only once. This TCR was sampled from an adult who received the AZD1222 COVID-19 vaccine. The gene calls are TRBV11-2 and TRBJ1-5, with no clear D. Sequenced here: peripheral blood, sampled 28 days after the second AZD1222 dose. Written as DNA, the CDR3 is TGTGCCAGCAGCTTATCCTTGGATCAGCCCCAGCATTTT. This codes for CASSLSLDQPQHF.